The clone carrying this TCR beta chain turned up a few times. Starting from 500 ng of total RNA, TCR beta cDNA was produced with a primer in the constant region. Slightly modified ARM-PCR, run as three nested multiplex PCR rounds, produced the TCR beta libraries. In the first two PCR rounds, TRBV1-TRBV30 forward primers were paired with a C-beta reverse primer, and each round lasted roughly 10 cycles. TCRdb redid the calling of the multiplex PCR reads with MiXCR, one entry per CDR3 protein. The sample lists about 100,000 distinct CDR3 sequences, about two thirds seen once, with more than 10% in the top ten. V lost 1 base and J 3 bases, leaving 13 bases between the germline ends. Germline V gives CDR1 SEHNR, CDR2 FQNEAQ (reference sequence). The CDR3 length is 15 residues. This entry comes from a study of tumor-infiltrating lymphocytes in primary liver carcinoma. From unsorted bulk tissue weighing roughly 19-34 mg, DNA and RNA were co-extracted.

This chain links TRBV7-9 with TRBJ2-7; tentatively, D is TRBD2 (6 bases). Sequencing was performed on liver tumor tissue from sampling region 2. This sample's subset: tumor region T2, inferior pole. This TCR derives from a woman aged 55 to 70 with primary liver carcinoma and hepatitis B virus infection. As DNA, the CDR3 is TGTGCCAGCAGCTTAGTCCACGGGAGAGTCTACGAGCAGTACTTC. Encoded protein: CASSLVHGRVYEQYF.